A single sample is the source of the 16 T cell receptor beta chains below, sequenced in a study of T cells in localized non-small cell lung cancer. Profiling relied on immunoSEQ multiplex PCR, and the TCRdb table lists in-frame clones only, not all of them. The data contain more than 35,000 clones, about 92% of them seen just once; the ten biggest clones take up roughly 6.9%. The specimen comprised peripheral blood, sampled before any cancer treatment. The receptors were gathered from a female donor of 60 years or more with stage I lung adenocarcinoma.

The chain uses TRBV5-5 and TRBJ1-4; the D is unclear. The CDR3 is made up of 13 amino acids. With 4 bases removed from V and 3 bases from J, the gap between germline ends came to 7 bases. The germline CDR1 and CDR2 sequences are SGHKS and YYEKEE (reference sequence). The CDR3 nucleotides are TGTGCCAGCAGCCGCGAATCTAATGAAAAACTGTTTTTT. Encoded protein: CASSRESNEKLFF.

The chain combines TRBV7-2 with TRBJ1-5; D not resolved. Trimming took 1 base from V and 3 from J, leaving 13 bases between them. The CDR3 is 16 amino acids. Germline loops: CDR1 SGHTA, CDR2 FQGNSA. DNA of the CDR3: TGTGCCAGCAGCTTAGTGGCGGCGGGCAACAATCAGCCCCAGCATTTT. Translation gives CASSLVAAGNNQPQHF.

The V gene is TRBV6-5, the J gene TRBJ1-1; no reliable D call. V was trimmed by 2 bases and J by 0 bases, leaving 10 bases between them. This CDR3 is 15 amino acids long. Germline CDR1 MNHEY, CDR2 SVGAGI. The CDR3 coding sequence is TGTGCCAGCAGTTACCGGGGAAAGATGAACACTGAAGCTTTCTTT. Residues: CASSYRGKMNTEAFF.

The genes are TRBV1 and TRBJ1-3; TRBD1 is the table's D call and was not checked against the DNA. TRBV1 is shown as a pseudogene. CDR3 length equals 17 residues. The CDR3 loop is CTSSPPLAGKVGNTIYF. In nucleotides, the CDR3 is TGCACCAGCAGCCCCCCCCTGGCAGGAAAGGTTGGAAACACCATATATTTT.

CDR3 residues: CASSSDRVLKNSPLHF. For the CDR3, the DNA is TGTGCCAGTAGCTCCGACAGGGTCTTAAAGAATTCACCCCTCCACTTT. The gene calls are TRBV19 and TRBJ1-6, with 7 bases lining up with TRBD1. Germline V gene lookup returns CDR1 LNHDA and CDR2 SQIVND (reference sequence). The V gene end was trimmed by 6 bases and the J gene end by 7 bases; junction bases not matched to a gene: 12. CDR3 size: 16 residues.

J is TRBJ2-5 and V is TRBV11-3; D may be TRBD2 (6 bases). The germline V and J ends were trimmed by 6 bases and 4 bases, with 15 bases remaining between them. Looked up from germline, CDR1 is SGHNT and CDR2 is YENEEA. The length of the CDR3 is 14 residues. The CDR3: CASSRGSSRETQYF. CDR3 sequence (DNA): TGTGCCAGCAGTCGGGGGTCTAGCCGAGAGACCCAGTACTTC.

The chain recombines TRBV6-5 with TRBJ2-6; D gene ambiguous. The germline CDR1 and CDR2 sequences are MNHEY and SVGAGI. Trimming cost V 6 bases and J 1 base, with 10 bases left between them. There are 15 residues in the CDR3. CDR3 in amino acids: CASSPVKSGANVLTF. CDR3 DNA sequence: TGTGCCAGCAGCCCAGTGAAGTCTGGGGCCAACGTCCTGACTTTC.

The chain joins TRBV7-9 to TRBJ2-1; D ambiguous. Germline-derived CDR1 and CDR2 are SEHNR and FQNEAQ (reference sequence). The CDR3 is made up of 15 amino acids. V lost 5 bases and J lost 3, with 14 bases in between. CDR3 loop: CASSDIGGVYNEQFF. CDR3 DNA: TGTGCCAGCAGCGATATCGGCGGAGTCTACAATGAGCAGTTCTTC.

The chain has TRBV25-1 and TRBJ2-2, with D tentatively TRBD2 (5 bases). Germline CDR1 and CDR2: MGHDK and SYGVNS. This CDR3 has 16 amino acids. Trimming removed 4 bases at V and 2 bases at J, with 14 bases between. The CDR3 loop is CASSAGNTPNTGELFF. CDR3 coding DNA: TGTGCCAGCAGTGCCGGGAACACCCCAAACACCGGGGAGCTGTTTTTT.

The chain uses TRBV9 and TRBJ2-6; D is tentatively TRBD1 or TRBD2 (5 bases each). Trimming took 1 base from V and 0 from J, leaving 11 bases between them. The CDR3 covers 17 residues. The germline CDR1 and CDR2 sequences are SGDLS and YYNGEE. CDR3 residues: CASSVPRGGSGANVLTF. The CDR3 nucleotides read TGTGCCAGCAGCGTACCTCGTGGGGGCTCTGGGGCCAACGTCCTGACTTTC.

The gene calls are TRBV5-1 and TRBJ1-3; the D is unclear. The V end lost 4 bases, the J end lost 8 bases, and 16 bases lay between the germline ends. The length of the CDR3 is 14 residues. Germline V gene lookup returns CDR1 SGHRS and CDR2 YFSETQ. This chain's CDR3 is CASSVLDSKDTIYF. The CDR3 bases are TGCGCCAGCAGCGTGCTTGACTCAAAGGACACCATATATTTT.

The rearrangement joins TRBV10-1 to TRBJ2-2; D is perhaps TRBD2 (6 bases). The germline gives CDR1 WNHNN, CDR2 SYGVQD (reference sequence). This CDR3 spans 15 amino acids. The V end was cut by 3 bases, the J end by 5 bases, with 13 bases between. The CDR3 nucleotides are TGCGCCAGCAGTGACTATAGGGGAGGAACCGGGGAGCTGTTTTTT. It translates to CASSDYRGGTGELFF.

The genes are TRBV11-3 and TRBJ2-2, with D tentatively TRBD2 (6 bases). The V end was cut by 5 bases, the J end by 7 bases, with 20 bases between. Germline lookup yields CDR1 SGHNT and CDR2 YENEEA. This CDR3 has 16 amino acids. The CDR3 DNA reads as TGTGCCAGCAGCGCAGGGACTCCAAGGGATGGCGGGGAGCTGTTTTTT. Translated, it gives CASSAGTPRDGGELFF.

The rearrangement joins TRBV11-2 to TRBJ2-2; D not certain. Germline loops: CDR1 SGHAT, CDR2 FQNNGV. Between the trimmed V and J ends, which lost 4 bases and 1 base, there was a span of 7 bases. The CDR3 runs to 14 residues. The CDR3 sequence: CASSSIQNTGELFF. In DNA, the CDR3 is TGTGCCAGCAGCTCGATACAGAACACCGGGGAGCTGTTTTTT. Full variable domain (outside the CDR3, taken from reference TRBV11-2 and TRBJ2-2): EAGVAQSPRYKIIEKRQSVAFWCNPISGHATLYWYQQILGQGPKLLIQFQNNGVVDDSQLPKDRFSAERLKGVDSTLKIQPAKLEDSAVYLCASSSIQNTGELFFGEGSRLTVL.

The chain employs TRBV21-1 and TRBJ2-7; the D call TRBD2 from the table was never checked on the DNA. TRBV21-1 is deemed a pseudogene. CDR3 size: 18 residues. The CDR3 loop is CASSKVKGRGVSSYEQYV. The CDR3 DNA reads TGTGCCAGCAGCAAAGTCAAAGGTCGGGGTGTTAGCTCCTACGAGCAGTACGTC.

V usage is TRBV5-1 and J usage is TRBJ2-3, with 7 bases aligning to TRBD1. V gave up 4 bases and J gave up 6 bases; unmatched junction bases: 8. Germline V CDR1 and CDR2: SGHRS, YFSETQ. This CDR3 is 14 amino acids long. This chain's CDR3 is CASSPRGLGDTQYF. As DNA, the CDR3 is TGCGCCAGCAGCCCGAGGGGGCTCGGCGATACGCAGTATTTT.